This TCR beta chain was obtained from a study of blood T cell repertoires in COVID-19. On the study more broadly: Samples taken during acute and convalescent COVID-19 were collected in the United States, Italy and Spain.

This CDR3 spans 15 amino acids. Looked up from germline, CDR1 is SGHKS and CDR2 is YYEKEE (reference sequence). Trimming took off 1 base at V and 6 bases at J, with 11 bases between the two ends. The authors' processing: Estimates of nucleated cell counts were drawn from the amplification of reference gene primers. Sequencing used immunoSEQ multiplex PCR; TCRdb keeps in-frame clones, though not all of them. The DNA gave D and trimming, while V, J and clone size come from that table. The table shows under 200,000 clones, with about 88% occurring only once. V and J are TRBV5-5 and TRBJ1-6; D possibly corresponds to TRBD1 (5 bases). The specimen sequenced was peripheral blood. The TCR was taken from a man between 18 and 35 years old with active or convalescent COVID-19. In DNA form, the CDR3 reads TGTGCCAGCAGCTTGCACGCAGGGTTTAATTCACCCCTCCACTTT. This translates into CASSLHAGFNSPLHF.